Included here is one T cell receptor (beta chain) sequence, with context. The germline gives CDR1 MDHEN, CDR2 SYDVKM. This CDR3 is 14 amino acids long. V was shortened by 2 bases and J by 1 base, with 9 bases between the two germline ends. The data derive from a study of response to subunit inactivated influenza vaccine. A single record per CDR3 protein comes from TCRdb applying MiXCR to the RT-PCR reads. The top ten hold approximately 11% of the sample, which has about 570,000 distinct CDR3 sequences, around 10% seen once. This sample also appeared in a second study, on T cells expressing NK-cell markers. That work adds: UMI-tagged 5'RACE template switching yielded the TCR beta cDNA.

The rearrangement uses TRBV28 and TRBJ2-7; D is possibly TRBD1 (6 bases). The sequence was obtained from a man aged 50 or older who received an inactivated influenza vaccine. Here the sequenced sample was PBMCs from blood, taken on the day of vaccination. This CDR3 reads CASSLQGKSYEQYF. The CDR3 DNA reads TGTGCCAGCAGTTTACAGGGGAAGTCCTACGAGCAGTACTTC.